The 27 T cell receptor beta chains in this list originate from one sample, sequenced in a study of cytomegalovirus exposure and HLA in healthy donors. Amplification used 60 Vbeta primers and 13 Jbeta primers. The data were produced by immunoSEQ multiplex PCR, yet TCRdb's version contains in-frame clones alone and is incomplete. In the table there are a few hundred thousand clones, 85% to 95% of which are singletons. The sample comprised PBMCs. Receptors originate from a girl aged 2-15 years in good health and CMV-seronegative.

This clone was counted once. V gene TRBV5-5 combines with J gene TRBJ2-7, with TRBD1 matching over 7 bases. The CDR3 runs to 14 residues. Trimming cost V 1 base and J 2 bases; bases outside gene matches: 3. The germline CDR1 and CDR2 sequences are SGHKS and YYEKEE (reference sequence). This CDR3 reads CASSLQGVTYEQYF. The CDR3 region has the DNA TGTGCCAGCAGCTTGCAGGGGGTTACCTACGAGCAGTACTTC.

The rearrangement joins TRBV29-1 to TRBJ2-3; D gene uncertain. This CDR3 spans 12 amino acids. V lost 4 bases and J lost 3, with 8 bases in between. CDR1 is SQVTM, CDR2 ANQGSEA, per germline. The CDR3, as DNA: TGCAGCGTTGGCGGAGAAACAGATACGCAGTATTTT. Protein: CSVGGETDTQYF.

The chain uses TRBV6-5 and TRBJ2-3; TRBD1 matches 9 bases. The V segment lost 6 bases and the J segment 4 bases; nucleotides outside the gene matches: 5. This CDR3 contains 14 residues. Germline CDR1 and CDR2: MNHEY and SVGAGI. CDR3 protein: CASRMGQGPDTQYF. The CDR3 nucleotides read TGTGCCAGCAGAATGGGACAGGGACCAGATACGCAGTATTTT.

CDR3 in DNA: TGTGCCAGCAGCTTCCCGGACAGCCCGAATGAAAAACTGTTTTTT. Its translation: CASSFPDSPNEKLFF. V is TRBV7-3 and J is TRBJ1-4; TRBD1 might be the D (6 bases). The CDR3 contains 15 residues. Germline CDR1 reads SGHTA; CDR2 reads FQGTGA. Trimming shortened V by 3 bases and J by 5 bases, and 13 bases separated the two germline ends.

This chain links TRBV4-1 with TRBJ2-7, with D perhaps TRBD2 (5 bases). This CDR3 contains 15 residues. V was trimmed by 1 base and J by 0 bases, leaving 10 bases between them. Germline CDR1 reads MGHRA; CDR2 reads YSYEKL. CDR3 DNA sequence: TGCGCCAGCAGCCAAGGTAGCGCGAGCTCCTACGAGCAGTACTTC. This encodes CASSQGSASSYEQYF.

The chain uses TRBV7-2 and TRBJ2-5; tentative D call: TRBD2 (5 bases). The CDR3 loop spans 17 amino acids. V lost 6 bases, J lost 7 bases, and 27 bases lay in between. The germline CDR1 and CDR2 sequences are SGHTA and FQGNSA. CDR3 DNA sequence: TGTGCCAGCAGACTATGGCCCTCGGACGTTATAGGAGGGACCCAGTACTTC. Amino acids: CASRLWPSDVIGGTQYF.

The J gene is TRBJ2-1, the V gene TRBV7-2; no clear D gene. This CDR3 spans 16 amino acids. V was shortened by 1 base and J by 3 bases, with 13 bases between the two germline ends. Germline V gene lookup returns CDR1 SGHTA and CDR2 FQGNSA. The CDR3 here is CASSLVALAGYNEQFF. For the CDR3, the DNA is TGTGCCAGCAGCTTAGTCGCCTTAGCCGGCTACAATGAGCAGTTCTTC.

The chain recombines TRBV7-9 with TRBJ1-2; 7 positions agree with TRBD1. The trim removed 2 bases at V and 3 bases at J, leaving 12 bases unmatched. Germline CDR1 SEHNR, CDR2 FQNEAQ (reference sequence). The CDR3 length is 17 residues. The CDR3 is CASSLSFPGQQHYGYTF. The CDR3 DNA reads TGTGCCAGCAGCTTAAGTTTCCCGGGACAGCAACACTATGGCTACACCTTC.

This sequence joins TRBV5-1 and TRBJ2-7; TRBD1 is a possible D gene (5 bases). Germline CDR1 reads SGHRS; CDR2 reads YFSETQ. Trimming removed 5 bases at V and 0 bases at J, with 15 bases between. The CDR3 covers 15 residues. CDR3: CASSSGDSHSYEQYF. The DNA for the CDR3 is TGCGCCAGCAGTTCCGGCGACAGCCACTCCTACGAGCAGTACTTC.

This chain joins TRBV7-8 and TRBJ2-1; 7 positions agree with TRBD2. Looked up from germline, CDR1 is SGHVS and CDR2 is FQNEAQ. With V trimmed by 3 bases and J by 0 bases, 8 bases remained unmatched. The CDR3 length is 17 residues. The CDR3 DNA is TGTGCCAGCAGCTTTGATAGCGGGTCGAGCTCCTACAATGAGCAGTTCTTC. It yields the protein CASSFDSGSSSYNEQFF. The variable domain in full, with the rest retrieved from reference TRBV7-8 and TRBJ2-1, is GAGVSQSPRYKVAKRGQDVALRCDPISGHVSLFWYQQALGQGPEFLTYFQNEAQLDKSGLPSDRFFAERPEGSVSTLKIQRTQQEDSAVYLCASSFDSGSSSYNEQFFGPGTRLTVL.

The rearrangement links TRBV19 to TRBJ1-6; tentative D call: TRBD1 (6 bases). Germline V lookup: CDR1 LNHDA, CDR2 SQIVND (reference sequence). V gave up 6 bases and J gave up 8 bases, with 17 bases separating them. CDR3 length: 15 residues. CDR3 DNA: TGTGCCAGTAGCGTGGTGAACAGGGTGGATTCACCCCTCCACTTT. Residues: CASSVVNRVDSPLHF.

The chain couples TRBV7-6 to TRBJ2-1; TRBD2 matches at 10 bases. The V gene end was trimmed by 5 bases and the J gene end by 3 bases; junction bases not matched to a gene: 4. The germline CDR1 and CDR2 sequences are SGHVS and FNYEAQ. The CDR3 runs to 15 residues. CDR3 sequence: CASSVGLADYNEQFF. CDR3 nucleotides: TGTGCCAGCAGCGTAGGACTAGCGGACTACAATGAGCAGTTCTTC.

The chain combines TRBV6-5 with TRBJ1-5; 9 bases match TRBD1. The J segment lost 5 bases and the V segment lost 6 bases, leaving 2 bases of the junction unmatched. In germline, CDR1 is MNHEY, CDR2 SVGAGI. The CDR3 runs to 13 residues. CDR3: CASSRTGDQPQHF. The CDR3 DNA reads as TGTGCCAGCAGCCGGACAGGGGATCAGCCCCAGCATTTT.

The chain combines TRBV27 with TRBJ1-5, with D hard to call. Germline loops: CDR1 MNHEY, CDR2 SMNVEV (reference sequence). This CDR3 is 13 amino acids long. V lost 0 bases, J lost 5 bases, and 5 bases lay in between. In DNA, the CDR3 is TGTGCCAGCAGTTTATCACTGCATCAGCCCCAGCATTTT. Translated: CASSLSLHQPQHF.

The sample holds one count of this clone. The V and J genes are TRBV5-6 and TRBJ2-5; unclear D gene. The J call may be wrong; the DNA end is better matched by TRBJ2-7. CDR3 length equals 12 residues. CDR1 SGHDT and CDR2 YYEEEE come from the germline V gene. CDR3 sequence reads: CASSLGSSEQYF. DNA for the CDR3: TGTGCCAGCAGCTTGGGTAGTAGCGAGCAGTACTTC.

The J gene is TRBJ2-5, the V gene TRBV29-1, with no clear D. This CDR3 is 11 amino acids long. Germline V gene data show CDR1 as SQVTM and CDR2 as ANQGSEA. The germline V and J ends were trimmed by 6 bases and 4 bases, with 9 bases remaining between them. Here the CDR3 DNA reads TGCAGCGTCCCACTTCGAGAGACCCAGTACTTC. Translation: CSVPLRETQYF. Full variable domain (remainder filled in from reference TRBV29-1 and TRBJ2-5): SAVISQKPSRDICQRGTSLTIQCQVDSQVTMMFWYRQQPGQSLTLIATANQGSEATYESGFVIDKFPISRPNLTFSTLTVSNMSPEDSSIYLCSVPLRETQYFGPGTRLLVL.

The gene calls are TRBV11-2 and TRBJ2-7; D uncertain. This CDR3 is built from 12 residues. V shed 4 bases and J shed 7 bases, with 11 bases lying between them. Germline values: CDR1 SGHAT, CDR2 FQNNGV. CDR3 loop: CASSSLRTEQYF. The CDR3, as DNA: TGTGCCAGCAGCTCCCTTCGAACAGAGCAGTACTTC.

The chain uses TRBV7-6 and TRBJ2-7; 13 nucleotides line up with TRBD2. The V segment lost 0 bases and the J segment 7 bases; nucleotides outside the gene matches: 15. Germline V gene sequence: CDR1 SGHVS, CDR2 FNYEAQ. The CDR3 has 19 residues. DNA of the CDR3: TGTGCCAGCAGCTTAGCGTGGGGACTAGCGGGGACACCTACGGGTGAGCAGTACTTC. Residues: CASSLAWGLAGTPTGEQYF.

This chain connects TRBV6-1 to TRBJ1-2; 9 nucleotides agree with TRBD1. This CDR3 has 13 residues. Germline-derived CDR1 and CDR2 are MNHNS and SASEGT. With V trimmed by 7 bases and J by 5 bases, 5 bases remained unmatched. The CDR3 nucleotides are TGTGCCAGCAAGGGACAGGGTCTTTATGGCTACACCTTC. It translates to CASKGQGLYGYTF.

The rearrangement joins TRBV5-1 to TRBJ2-7, with 7 bases that match TRBD2. J was trimmed by 5 bases and V by 4 bases; bases with no gene match: 15. CDR1 SGHRS and CDR2 YFSETQ come from the germline V gene. The CDR3 is 16 amino acids. CDR3 residues: CASSDGGTGGGNEQYF. The CDR3 nucleotides are TGCGCCAGCAGCGACGGCGGAACGGGAGGCGGCAACGAGCAGTACTTC.

Worth noting for this clone: This CDR3 is also generated by other DNA sequences in the sample. The CDR3 sequence: CASSEPGYEQYF. CDR3 nucleotide sequence: TGCGCCAGCAGTGAGCCCGGTTACGAGCAGTACTTC. V usage is TRBV10-1 and J usage is TRBJ2-7, with D unclear. This CDR3 spans 12 amino acids. Per germline, CDR1 WNHNN and CDR2 SYGVQD (reference sequence). The V end was cut by 2 bases, the J end by 4 bases, with 6 bases between.

The chain combines TRBV5-1 with TRBJ2-3, with 12 bases fitting TRBD1. This CDR3 region has 17 residues. V lost 0 bases to trimming and J lost 0 bases; unmatched junction nucleotides: 2. From germline, CDR1 is SGHRS and CDR2 YFSETQ. Here the CDR3 reads CASSLAGQGASTDTQYF. Here the CDR3 DNA reads TGCGCCAGCAGCTTGGCGGGACAGGGGGCAAGCACAGATACGCAGTATTTT. Using reference TRBV5-1 and TRBJ2-3 for the parts outside the CDR3, the full variable domain is KAGVTQTPRYLIKTRGQQVTLSCSPISGHRSVSWYQQTPGQGLQFLFEYFSETQRNKGNFPGRFSGRQFSNSRSEMNVSTLELGDSALYLCASSLAGQGASTDTQYFGPGTRLTVL.

The rearrangement links TRBV5-6 to TRBJ1-5; 9 positions agree with TRBD1. Germline CDR1 SGHDT, CDR2 YYEEEE. The trim removed 5 bases at V and 4 bases at J, leaving 4 bases unmatched. This CDR3 contains 14 residues. The CDR3 here is CASSAGTGNQPQHF. CDR3 DNA: TGTGCCAGCAGTGCCGGGACAGGGAATCAGCCCCAGCATTTT.

This chain connects TRBV7-2 to TRBJ2-7; D ambiguous. This CDR3 spans 15 amino acids. V lost 1 base, J lost 4 bases, and 14 bases lay in between. Per germline, CDR1 SGHTA and CDR2 FQGNSA. The CDR3 DNA is TGTGCCAGCAGCTTAGATCTGAGAGGAGTATACGAGCAGTACTTC. Translation gives CASSLDLRGVYEQYF.

This chain links TRBV5-4 with TRBJ2-5; possible D gene TRBD1, 5 bases. Per the germline V gene, CDR1 is SGHNT and CDR2 is YYREEE (reference sequence). The CDR3 extends over 13 amino acids. With 4 bases removed from V and 5 bases from J, the gap between germline ends came to 12 bases. CDR3 amino acids: CASSQGVQETQYF. The CDR3 bases are TGTGCCAGCAGCCAGGGTGTACAGGAGACCCAGTACTTC.

The chain links TRBV27 to TRBJ2-3, with 10 nucleotides matching TRBD2. After removal of 5 bases from V and 2 bases from J, the junction contained 4 bases not matched to a gene. Germline loops: CDR1 MNHEY, CDR2 SMNVEV (reference sequence). The CDR3 runs 15 residues. The CDR3 spells CASSPLAGATDTQYF. The CDR3 coding sequence is TGTGCCAGCAGTCCTCTAGCGGGAGCCACAGATACGCAGTATTTT.

This clone was seen once. The genes are TRBV14 and TRBJ1-1; 7 bases align to TRBD1. The germline V gene has CDR1 SGHDN and CDR2 FVKESK. The CDR3 sequence is 19 residues long. V lost 1 base and J lost 1; bases outside the gene matches: 15. CDR3 region: CASSQVGAGGAVQNTEAFF. The CDR3 nucleotides are TGTGCCAGCAGCCAAGTAGGGGCAGGGGGAGCCGTCCAGAACACTGAAGCTTTCTTT.